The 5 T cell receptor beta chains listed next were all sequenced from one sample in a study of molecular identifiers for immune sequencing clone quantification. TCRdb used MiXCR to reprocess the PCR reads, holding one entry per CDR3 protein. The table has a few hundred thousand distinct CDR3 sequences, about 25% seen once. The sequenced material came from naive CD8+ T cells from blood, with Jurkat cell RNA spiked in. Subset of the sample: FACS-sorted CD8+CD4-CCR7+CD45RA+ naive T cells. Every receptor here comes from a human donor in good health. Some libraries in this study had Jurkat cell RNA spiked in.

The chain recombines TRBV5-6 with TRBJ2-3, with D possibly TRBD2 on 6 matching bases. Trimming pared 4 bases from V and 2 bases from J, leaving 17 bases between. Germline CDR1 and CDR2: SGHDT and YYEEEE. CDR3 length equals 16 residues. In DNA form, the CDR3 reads TGTGCCAGCAGCGTTACCGCGGGACCTAACACAGATACGCAGTATTTT. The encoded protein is CASSVTAGPNTDTQYF.

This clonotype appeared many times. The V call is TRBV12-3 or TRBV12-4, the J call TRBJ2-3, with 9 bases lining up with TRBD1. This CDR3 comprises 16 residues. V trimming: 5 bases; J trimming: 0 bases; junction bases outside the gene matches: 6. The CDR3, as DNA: TGTGCCAGCAGTGCCCGGACAGGGGCTAGCACAGATACGCAGTATTTT. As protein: CASSARTGASTDTQYF.

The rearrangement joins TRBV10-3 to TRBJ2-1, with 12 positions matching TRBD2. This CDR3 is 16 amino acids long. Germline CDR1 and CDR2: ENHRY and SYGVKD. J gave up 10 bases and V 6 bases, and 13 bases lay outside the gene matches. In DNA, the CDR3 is TGTGCCATCAGCCGCGGGGCTAGCGGGAGGGCCTGGGAGCAGTTCTTC. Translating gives CAISRGASGRAWEQFF.

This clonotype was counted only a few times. CDR3 nucleotides: TGCGCCAGCAGCTTGGTCTCTAGCGGATACAATGAGCAGTTCTTC. It codes for CASSLVSSGYNEQFF. V usage is TRBV5-1 and J usage is TRBJ2-1; TRBD2 aligns across 7 bases. The germline CDR1 and CDR2 sequences are SGHRS and YFSETQ. This CDR3 is built from 15 residues. The trim removed 0 bases at V and 4 bases at J, leaving 4 bases unmatched. The whole variable domain, filled in from reference TRBV5-1 and TRBJ2-1, reads KAGVTQTPRYLIKTRGQQVTLSCSPISGHRSVSWYQQTPGQGLQFLFEYFSETQRNKGNFPGRFSGRQFSNSRSEMNVSTLELGDSALYLCASSLVSSGYNEQFFGPGTRLTVL.

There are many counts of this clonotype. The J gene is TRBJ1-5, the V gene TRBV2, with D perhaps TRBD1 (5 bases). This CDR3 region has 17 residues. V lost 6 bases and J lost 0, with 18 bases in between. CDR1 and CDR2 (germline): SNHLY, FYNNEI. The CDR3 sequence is CASRGGITGYSNQPQHF. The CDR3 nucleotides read TGTGCCAGCAGGGGGGGGATAACGGGCTATAGCAATCAGCCCCAGCATTTT.